This TCR beta chain was retrieved from a study of spatial heterogeneity in lung cancer. This clonotype was seen a single time. A much more abundant neighbour one base away suggests this may be a read error. No conserved phenylalanine or tryptophan is present at the end of the CDR3, so a read error is the likely explanation. It is unclear where the CDR3 begins or ends on the DNA, so no DNA is shown, and the CDR3 is as TCRdb lists it. TCRdb processed the 5' RACE reads anew with MiXCR; each CDR3 protein has one entry. The sample has about 14,000 distinct CDR3 sequences, approximately 11% seen once. The CDR3 has 15 residues if both end residues are counted. Germline assignment: CDR1 SGHRS and CDR2 YFSETQ. Time point noted: sample taken at primary tumor resection. Unsorted whole RNA of tumor, nontumor lung or frozen PBMC was sequenced.

The sample consisted of PBMCs, taken at surgery. This clonotype was obtained from a female donor with early-stage non-small cell lung cancer. The V and J genes are TRBV5-1 and TRBJ2-7; the D call of TRBD2 is as the table states it, not checked on the DNA. This CDR3 is CASSLSGTSGGKKYL.